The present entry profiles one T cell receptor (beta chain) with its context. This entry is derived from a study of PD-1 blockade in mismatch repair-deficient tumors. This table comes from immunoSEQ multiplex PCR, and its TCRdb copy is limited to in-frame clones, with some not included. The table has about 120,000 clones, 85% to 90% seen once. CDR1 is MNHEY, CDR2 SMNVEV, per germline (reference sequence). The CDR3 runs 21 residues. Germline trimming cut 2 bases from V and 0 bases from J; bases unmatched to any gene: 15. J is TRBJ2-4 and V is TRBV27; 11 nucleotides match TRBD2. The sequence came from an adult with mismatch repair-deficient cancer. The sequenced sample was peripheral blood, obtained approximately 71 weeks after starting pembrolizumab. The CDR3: CASSLSAGASGRTLAKNIQYF. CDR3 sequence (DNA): TGTGCCAGCAGTTTAAGTGCTGGGGCTAGCGGGAGGACCCTAGCCAAAAACATTCAGTACTTC.